Listed here are 21 T cell receptor beta chains from one sample, sequenced in a study of blood T cell repertoires in COVID-19. Some clones are missing from TCRdb's copy, which holds only in-frame ones; the method was immunoSEQ multiplex PCR. The sample lists approximately 77,000 clones; just over 85% were seen once. The specimen sequenced was peripheral blood. These receptors originate from a man between 25 and 39 years old with acute or convalescent COVID-19.

The chain is built from TRBV6-5 and TRBJ1-1, with a possible D match to TRBD1 (5 bases). The germline V gene encodes CDR1 MNHEY and CDR2 SVGAGI. CDR3 length equals 13 residues. Trimming took 2 bases from V and 5 from J, leaving 9 bases between them. The CDR3 sequence is CASSYVKGTEAFF. CDR3 DNA: TGTGCCAGCAGTTACGTCAAGGGGACTGAAGCTTTCTTT.

This rearrangement joins TRBV5-1 to TRBJ1-2, with D maybe TRBD1 (5 bases). Trimming shortened V by 0 bases and J by 10 bases, and 19 bases separated the two germline ends. The CDR3 has 15 amino acids. Germline lookup yields CDR1 SGHRS and CDR2 YFSETQ. In DNA form, the CDR3 reads TGCGCCAGCAGCTTGGGTGGTTTTCCACAGGTGGACTACACCTTC. Its translation: CASSLGGFPQVDYTF.

V is TRBV18 and J is TRBJ1-1; tentatively, D is TRBD1 (6 bases). CDR1 is KGHSH and CDR2 is LQKENI in the germline V gene. The CDR3 is made up of 13 amino acids. The V end was cut by 6 bases, the J end by 4 bases, with 12 bases between. This chain's CDR3 is CASSRGAGTEAFF. The CDR3 nucleotides read TGTGCCAGCTCCCGGGGGGCGGGCACTGAAGCTTTCTTT.

This clone was seen only a few times. V is TRBV6-6 and J is TRBJ2-6; D remains ambiguous. Trimming took 7 bases from V and 1 from J, leaving 14 bases between them. Germline V gene data show CDR1 as MNHNY and CDR2 as SVGAGI (reference sequence). This CDR3 comprises 16 residues. The CDR3 protein is CASIIDSPSGANVLTF. Written as DNA, the CDR3 is TGTGCCAGCATCATAGATAGCCCATCTGGGGCCAACGTCCTGACTTTC.

The rearrangement uses TRBV4-1 and TRBJ2-5; D may be TRBD1 (5 bases). Germline values: CDR1 MGHRA, CDR2 YSYEKL. Trimming cost V 0 bases and J 8 bases, with 13 bases left between them. The CDR3 spans 14 residues. The CDR3 coding sequence is TGCGCCAGCAGCCAAGATCAGGGTATCGTAACCCAGTACTTC. This sequence encodes CASSQDQGIVTQYF.

As DNA, the CDR3 is TGCAGCGTTGGCAAGGAGGGAAACAATGAGCAGTTCTTC. Residues: CSVGKEGNNEQFF. The genes are TRBV29-1 and TRBJ2-1; the D gene is possibly TRBD2 (6 bases). The germline V gene has CDR1 SQVTM and CDR2 ANQGSEA. This CDR3 spans 13 amino acids. V dropped 4 bases and J dropped 5 bases, with 12 bases sitting between them.

The rearrangement links TRBV15 to TRBJ2-7; D is perhaps TRBD2 (7 bases). The CDR3 runs to 16 residues. Germline CDR1 and CDR2: LNHNV and YYDKDF (reference sequence). The V and J ends lost 3 bases and 7 bases respectively, with 22 bases between them. The CDR3 DNA sequence: TGTGCCACCAGCAGGGGGGGCCGGGAGGAGGCCGGGGAGCAGTACTTC. Translated: CATSRGGREEAGEQYF.

The chain has TRBV29-1 and TRBJ1-5; D unresolved. This CDR3 is built from 13 residues. Germline loops: CDR1 SQVTM, CDR2 ANQGSEA. V dropped 3 bases and J dropped 2 bases, with 8 bases sitting between them. The CDR3 DNA is TGCAGCGTTGAGGTGTCAGGCAATCAGCCCCAGCATTTT. Its translation: CSVEVSGNQPQHF.

The CDR3 spells CASRLRQYNEQFF. The DNA of the CDR3 is TGTGCCAGCAGGCTCCGACAGTACAATGAGCAGTTCTTC. V gene TRBV6-5 combines with J gene TRBJ2-1; D perhaps matches TRBD1 (5 bases). This CDR3 comprises 13 residues. CDR1 MNHEY and CDR2 SVGAGI come from the germline V gene. The V and J ends lost 6 bases and 4 bases respectively, with 10 bases between them.

The chain has TRBV6-5 and TRBJ2-7; the match to TRBD1 covers 8 bases. The CDR3 runs to 14 residues. Germline V gives CDR1 MNHEY, CDR2 SVGAGI. Germline trimming cut 5 bases from V and 5 bases from J; bases unmatched to any gene: 8. The CDR3: CASSRDRTGNEQYF. In DNA, the CDR3 is TGTGCCAGCAGTCGTGATCGGACAGGGAACGAGCAGTACTTC.

As for this clone: Other DNA sequences in the same sample also yield this CDR3. This chain joins TRBV30 and TRBJ1-1; tentatively, D is TRBD1 (5 bases). Germline V gene sequence: CDR1 GTSNPN, CDR2 SVGIG (reference sequence). V dropped 0 bases and J dropped 2 bases, with 7 bases sitting between them. This CDR3 is built from 13 residues. CDR3 in amino acids: CAWSVQVNTEAFF. The CDR3 bases are TGTGCCTGGAGTGTACAGGTTAACACTGAAGCTTTCTTT.

V and J are TRBV9 and TRBJ2-1; TRBD2 matches at 10 bases. Losses at the gene ends were 5 bases for V and 4 bases for J; bases not matched to a gene: 6. In germline, CDR1 is SGDLS, CDR2 YYNGEE. The CDR3 spans 15 residues. The CDR3 nucleotides are TGTGCCAGCAGATCTGGGACTAGCGAATACAATGAGCAGTTCTTC. It codes for CASRSGTSEYNEQFF.

The CDR3 DNA follows: TGCGCCAGCAGCCAACGACAGGGGTGGAACACTGAAGCTTTCTTT. This encodes CASSQRQGWNTEAFF. The chain couples TRBV4-3 to TRBJ1-1; 8 bases are shared with TRBD1. Germline V lookup: CDR1 LGHNA, CDR2 YSLEER. Germline trimming cut 2 bases from V and 1 base from J; bases unmatched to any gene: 3. The length of the CDR3 is 15 residues.

V is TRBV6-6 and J is TRBJ2-4, with 8 nucleotides matching TRBD1. Germline V gene sequence: CDR1 MNHNY, CDR2 SVGAGI (reference sequence). The V and J ends lost 7 bases and 6 bases, in that order; junction bases with no gene match: 8. This CDR3 region has 14 residues. The chain's CDR3 is CASILDREGNIQYF. The CDR3 region has the DNA TGTGCCAGCATCTTGGACAGGGAAGGAAACATTCAGTACTTC.

The chain joins TRBV5-1 to TRBJ2-5; TRBD2 might be the D (6 bases). V lost 0 bases to trimming and J lost 5 bases, with 11 bases between them. The CDR3 is made up of 14 amino acids. Germline-derived CDR1 and CDR2 are SGHRS and YFSETQ. DNA for the CDR3: TGCGCCAGCAGCTTGGGGACGGGAGCGGAGACCCAGTACTTC. The encoded protein is CASSLGTGAETQYF.

The V and J genes are TRBV6-1 and TRBJ2-3, with D hard to call. Germline values: CDR1 MNHNS, CDR2 SASEGT. V was pared by 2 bases and J by 9 bases, with 15 bases between. The CDR3 contains 14 residues. Written as DNA, the CDR3 is TGTGCCAGCAGTGAAATGCTGGCGCTGAGGACGCAGTATTTT. It translates to CASSEMLALRTQYF.

The V gene is TRBV29-1, the J gene TRBJ1-1; no firm D call. From germline, CDR1 is SQVTM and CDR2 ANQGSEA. This CDR3 has 13 amino acids. Trimming removed 4 bases from V and 0 bases from J, with 9 bases in between. The CDR3 loop reads CSVAQHMNTEAFF. The CDR3 region has the DNA TGCAGCGTTGCACAGCACATGAACACTGAAGCTTTCTTT. The variable domain in full, with the rest retrieved from reference TRBV29-1 and TRBJ1-1, is SAVISQKPSRDICQRGTSLTIQCQVDSQVTMMFWYRQQPGQSLTLIATANQGSEATYESGFVIDKFPISRPNLTFSTLTVSNMSPEDSSIYLCSVAQHMNTEAFFGQGTRLTVV.

V usage is TRBV11-3 and J usage is TRBJ2-7, with D tentatively TRBD1 (6 bases). Between the trimmed V and J ends, which lost 0 bases and 3 bases, there was a span of 21 bases. Germline values: CDR1 SGHNT, CDR2 YENEEA. This CDR3 region has 18 residues. The CDR3 DNA follows: TGTGCCAGCAGCTTAGAGGGGGTACCGGGACAAGTAATCTACGAGCAGTACTTC. Its protein is CASSLEGVPGQVIYEQYF.

The V call is TRBV4-1, the J call TRBJ2-2; TRBD2 aligns across 10 bases. Germline CDR1 and CDR2: MGHRA and YSYEKL. The V segment lost 0 bases and the J segment 6 bases; nucleotides outside the gene matches: 10. CDR3 length: 18 amino acids. CDR3 loop: CASSQERTSGTWAGELFF. The CDR3 DNA is TGCGCCAGCAGCCAAGAGAGGACTAGCGGAACGTGGGCCGGGGAGCTGTTTTTT.

This chain links TRBV5-6 with TRBJ2-2; perhaps TRBD1 as D (6 bases). Germline assignment: CDR1 SGHDT and CDR2 YYEEEE. This CDR3 is 14 amino acids long. The V end was cut by 2 bases, the J end by 3 bases, with 8 bases between. The CDR3 reads CASSLNRDTGELFF. CDR3 coding DNA: TGTGCCAGCAGCTTAAACAGGGACACCGGGGAGCTGTTTTTT. Using reference TRBV5-6 and TRBJ2-2 for the parts outside the CDR3, the full variable domain is DAGVTQSPTHLIKTRGQQVTLRCSPKSGHDTVSWYQQALGQGPQFIFQYYEEEERQRGNFPDRFSGHQFPNYSSELNVNALLLGDSALYLCASSLNRDTGELFFGEGSRLTVL.

CDR3 sequence: CASSYVGQTTNEKLFF. The DNA of the CDR3 is TGTGCCAGCAGTTATGTGGGACAGACAACTAATGAAAAACTGTTTTTT. The chain joins TRBV28 to TRBJ1-4, with 7 nucleotides matching TRBD1. The CDR3 spans 16 residues. The germline V gene has CDR1 MDHEN and CDR2 SYDVKM. The junction had 5 bases not matched to a gene; V was cut back by 4 bases and J by 0 bases.